This T cell receptor beta chain was sequenced in a study of Ad26.COV2.S vaccination and SARS-CoV-2 variants. Study details: The authors gave Ad26.COV2.S intramuscularly, either once or twice 56 days apart.

On this clone itself: What it binds is unknown.

Findings and limits, study-wide: TCR breadth and depth estimates may have understated total T cell responses.

Trimming removed 3 bases from V and 3 bases from J, with 15 bases in between. Germline loops: CDR1 LNHDA, CDR2 SQIVND (reference sequence). The CDR3 has 17 residues. Treatment defined: around 19 received Ad26.COV2.S at low or high dose, single or two shots; roughly five received placebo; per-sample allocation not given. The investigators took samples on day 63 after the first vaccine or placebo injection. The vaccine delivered Wuhan-strain SARS-CoV-2 spike through an Ad26 vector. Sequencing was performed with immunoSEQ multiplex PCR; in TCRdb, only in-frame clones are kept and a portion is missing. Of approximately 300,000 clones in the sample, roughly 86% were seen once.

V and J are TRBV19 and TRBJ1-6; D remains ambiguous. The sample consisted of peripheral blood, taken in a trial of Ad26.COV2.S vaccine versus placebo. This receptor was identified in a person between 18 and 65 years old who received the Ad26.COV2.S COVID-19 vaccine or a placebo. CDR3 in DNA: TGTGCCAGTAGTATTTCTGGAGGTTCGTACTATAATTCACCCCTCCACTTT. Its translation is CASSISGGSYYNSPLHF.